A selection of T cell receptor beta chains follows, all from one sample in a study of shared clonotypes between healthy human individuals. Method: immunoSEQ multiplex PCR; TCRdb's copy keeps in-frame clones and lacks some. The sample has 180,000 or so clones, about 93% seen once. The sample taken for sequencing was naive CD4+ T cells sorted from blood. Receptors originate from a woman aged 30 to 39 in good health. The CDR3 runs from the conserved cysteine through the conserved F or W. D genes are given only for firm matches. The size field is filled for only some rows; it gives once, few, many or a size class.

d_call: .; v_call: TRBV7-8; j_call: TRBJ2-7; clone_size: few; cdr3_nt: TGTGCCAGCAGCACACGCCAGGCCTTGTCACTGGGCTTC; cdr3_aa: CASSTRQALSLGF
d_call: TRBD2; v_call: TRBV6-6; j_call: TRBJ2-7; clone_size: .; cdr3_nt: TGTGCCACGAGGATGACTAGCGGCTCCTACGAGCAGTACTTC; cdr3_aa: CATRMTSGSYEQYF
d_call: TRBD2; v_call: TRBV28; j_call: TRBJ2-7; clone_size: .; cdr3_nt: TGTGCCAGCAGTTTAGACCTAGCGGGGGCCCACGAGCAGTACTTC; cdr3_aa: CASSLDLAGAHEQYF
d_call: .; v_call: TRBV28; j_call: TRBJ1-3; clone_size: .; cdr3_nt: TGTGCCAGCAGTTTCGGGTTCAATTCTGGAAACACCATATATTTT; cdr3_aa: CASSFGFNSGNTIYF
d_call: .; v_call: TRBV5-1; j_call: TRBJ1-1; clone_size: .; cdr3_nt: TGCGCCAGCAGCTTGGGCCGGCTAATGAACACTGAAGCTTTCTTT; cdr3_aa: CASSLGRLMNTEAFF
d_call: TRBD2; v_call: TRBV7-2; j_call: TRBJ2-1; clone_size: .; cdr3_nt: TGTGCCAGCAGCTACCTAGCGGGAGAGAGGGGGTTCGGGTATGAGCAGTTCTTC; cdr3_aa: CASSYLAGERGFGYEQFF
d_call: TRBD1; v_call: TRBV2; j_call: TRBJ2-7; clone_size: .; cdr3_nt: TGTGCCAGCAGGACAGGGGTGGGGGAGCAGTACTTC; cdr3_aa: CASRTGVGEQYF
d_call: TRBD1; v_call: TRBV4-1; j_call: TRBJ2-3; clone_size: .; cdr3_nt: TGCGCCAGCAGCCAAGGATGGGGCCAGACAGGGGGCATCACAGATACGCAGTATTTT; cdr3_aa: CASSQGWGQTGGITDTQYF
d_call: .; v_call: TRBV28; j_call: TRBJ2-7; clone_size: once; cdr3_nt: TGTGCCAGCAGTTTAAGGAGCGCAAAGCCCTACGAGCAGTACTTC; cdr3_aa: CASSLRSAKPYEQYF
d_call: TRBD2; v_call: TRBV10-3; j_call: TRBJ2-5; clone_size: .; cdr3_nt: TGTGCCACTGGGACTAGCGGGACGGGGGAGACCCAGTACTTC; cdr3_aa: CATGTSGTGETQYF